The T cell receptor beta chain described here comes from a study of CD8 T cells in ankylosing spondylitis. TCRdb reprocessed the 5' RACE reads via MiXCR and lists one record per CDR3 protein. The sample lists under 200,000 distinct CDR3 sequences; around 9.6% were seen once. Per germline, CDR1 SEHNR and CDR2 FQNEAQ (reference sequence). This CDR3 comprises 13 residues. Trimming removed 5 bases at V and 3 bases at J, with 8 bases between. This clonotype occurred a few times. The chain employs TRBV7-9 and TRBJ1-5; no clear D gene. The sequenced sample consisted of blood, either unsorted or a sorted T cell fraction (not recorded which). This receptor was identified in a female donor with ankylosing spondylitis or in good health (not recorded which). The CDR3 DNA reads TGTGCCAGCAGCCGGGGTGTCAATCAGCCCCAGCATTTT. It yields the protein CASSRGVNQPQHF.